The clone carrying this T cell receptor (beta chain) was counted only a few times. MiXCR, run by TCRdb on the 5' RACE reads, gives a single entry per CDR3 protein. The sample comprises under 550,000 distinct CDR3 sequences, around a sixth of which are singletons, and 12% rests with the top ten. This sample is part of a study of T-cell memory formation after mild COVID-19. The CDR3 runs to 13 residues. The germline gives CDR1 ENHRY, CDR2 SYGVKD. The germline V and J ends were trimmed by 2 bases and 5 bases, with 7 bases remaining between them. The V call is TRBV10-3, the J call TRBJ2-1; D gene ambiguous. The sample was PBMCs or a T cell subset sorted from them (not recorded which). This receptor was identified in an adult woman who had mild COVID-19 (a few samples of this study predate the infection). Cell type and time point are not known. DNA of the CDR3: TGTGCCATCAGTGAGCAAGTGGACAATGAGCAGTTCTTC. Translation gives CAISEQVDNEQFF.